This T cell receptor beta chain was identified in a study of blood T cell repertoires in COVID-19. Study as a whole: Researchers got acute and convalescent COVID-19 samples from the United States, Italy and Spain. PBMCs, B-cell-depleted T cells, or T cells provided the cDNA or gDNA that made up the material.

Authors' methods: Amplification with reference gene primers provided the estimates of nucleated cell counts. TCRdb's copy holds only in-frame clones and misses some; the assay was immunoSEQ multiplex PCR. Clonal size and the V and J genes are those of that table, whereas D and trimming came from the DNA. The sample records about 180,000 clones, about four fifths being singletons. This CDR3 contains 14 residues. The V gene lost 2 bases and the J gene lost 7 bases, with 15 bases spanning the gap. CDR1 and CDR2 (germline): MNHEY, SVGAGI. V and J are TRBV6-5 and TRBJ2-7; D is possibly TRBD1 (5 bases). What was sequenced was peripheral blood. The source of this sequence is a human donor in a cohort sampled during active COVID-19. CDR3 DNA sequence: TGTGCCAGCAGTTACGGGGTCAGGGCTAGGGAGCAGTACTTC. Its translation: CASSYGVRAREQYF.